The rows below give T cell receptor beta chains drawn from one sample of a study of preoperative IRX-2 immunotherapy in early breast cancer. TCRdb's copy holds only in-frame clones and misses some; the assay was immunoSEQ multiplex PCR. The repertoire has some 22,000 clones, 85% to 95% of them found once; the top ten carry 16%. The material was tumor tissue, obtained after IRX-2 immunotherapy. Receptors originate from a human donor with breast cancer. Each CDR3 is given with its conserved first and last residue. D genes are given only for firm matches. The size of a clone is reported for some rows only, either as once, few or many, or as a class for expanded clones.

V gene	clone size	CDR3 length	D gene	J gene	CDR3 DNA	CDR3 protein
TRBV28	NA	16	TRBD2	TRBJ2-4	TGTGCCAGCAGGTCGGGACTAGCGGGAGCGGGAAACATTCAGTACTTC	CASRSGLAGAGNIQYF
TRBV7-8	NA	13	NA	TRBJ1-5	TGTGCCAGCAGCTTAGGCGAGGATCAGCCCCAGCATTTT	CASSLGEDQPQHF
TRBV19	NA	14	NA	TRBJ2-2	TGTGCCAGTAAAATAGCCGGACACACCGGGGAGCTGTTTTTT	CASKIAGHTGELFF
TRBV6-5	NA	15	NA	TRBJ1-2	TGTGCCAGCAGTCTGGTTGGGCAGGGGAACTATGGCTACACCTTC	CASSLVGQGNYGYTF
TRBV5-1	few	16	NA	TRBJ1-3	TGCGCCAGCAGCTTGGGCCACAGGGACTCTGGAAACACCATATATTTT	CASSLGHRDSGNTIYF
TRBV7-9	NA	14	TRBD1	TRBJ2-7	TGTGCCAGCAGCTTTAGGGACAGGGGGAGCGAGCAGTACTTC	CASSFRDRGSEQYF
TRBV7-6	NA	16	NA	TRBJ1-4	TGTGCCAGCAAGCGCCGTGGGGCAGACCTTAATGAAAAACTGTTTTTT	CASKRRGADLNEKLFF
TRBV5-1	once	15	TRBD2	TRBJ2-7	TGCGCCAGCTCACGGGAGGGAGGAAGCTCCTACGAGCAGTACTTC	CASSREGGSSYEQYF
TRBV30	NA	14	NA	TRBJ2-3	TGTGCCTGGGGTCCGGCAGGGGACACAGATACGCAGTATTTT	CAWGPAGDTDTQYF
TRBV15	NA	15	NA	TRBJ2-3	TGTGCCACCAGCAGCAGCCGGGGGACCGCAGATACGCAGTATTTT	CATSSSRGTADTQYF
TRBV6-1	NA	13	NA	TRBJ2-5	TGTGCCAGCAGTGGACAGGCTCAAGGGACCCAGTACTTC	CASSGQAQGTQYF
TRBV28	NA	14	NA	TRBJ2-3	TGTGCCAGCAGTCCCCTTTTGAGCACAGATACGCAGTATTTT	CASSPLLSTDTQYF
TRBV7-3	NA	14	NA	TRBJ2-1	TGTGCCAGCAGCTTAACCGGATCCTACAATGAGCAGTTCTTC	CASSLTGSYNEQFF
TRBV7-2	NA	15	NA	TRBJ2-6	TGTGCCAGCAGCTTCGGAGGGTCTGGGGCCAACGTCCTGACTTTC	CASSFGGSGANVLTF
TRBV7-2	NA	14	TRBD1	TRBJ2-4	TGTGCCAGCAGCCCCGACAGGGGGTCGAACATTCAGTACTTC	CASSPDRGSNIQYF
TRBV7-2	NA	15	TRBD2	TRBJ2-3	TGTGCCAGCAGCTTAACTAGCGGGAGGGGAGATACGCAGTATTTT	CASSLTSGRGDTQYF
TRBV4-2	NA	14	NA	TRBJ2-1	TGTGCCAGCACTCTATCGGGGACCTACAATGAGCAGTTCTTC	CASTLSGTYNEQFF
TRBV2	NA	15	TRBD2	TRBJ2-7	TGTGCCAGCAGTGCCAAGGGAGGGCCCGGGGACGAGCAGTACTTC	CASSAKGGPGDEQYF
TRBV7-9	NA	15	NA	TRBJ2-7	TGTGCCAGCAGCTTAGCGTCTCCGATGTCCTACGAGCAGTACTTC	CASSLASPMSYEQYF
TRBV14	NA	14	NA	TRBJ1-2	TGTGCCAGCAGCCAAACAGGGTCCAACTATGGCTACACCTTC	CASSQTGSNYGYTF
TRBV7-8	NA	16	NA	TRBJ2-1	TGTGCCAGCAGCTTAGGCTCCGGGACGTCCTACAATGAGCAGTTCTTC	CASSLGSGTSYNEQFF
TRBV5-1	NA	17	NA	TRBJ2-3	TGCGCCAGCAGCCCTTCAACTCGGCTAGCCCGCACAGATACGCAGTATTTT	CASSPSTRLARTDTQYF